These T cell receptor beta chains were read from a single sample in a study of CD8+ T cells in alopecia areata. TCRdb keeps only in-frame clones here, not all; method: immunoSEQ multiplex PCR. The table has more than 90,000 clones, approximately 63% seen once; the top ten hold around 17%. The specimen was CD8+ T cells sorted from blood, collected at approximately week 56, from a patient treated with tofacitinib. The receptors here all came from a human donor with alopecia areata. Both conserved end residues are part of each CDR3. The D gene is left open where the match is weak. The size entry is marked missing in some rows and otherwise reads once, few, many or a size class.

v_call: TRBV5-1
d_call: .
clone_size: .
j_call: TRBJ1-1
cdr3_aa: CASSLDLGDTEAFF
cdr3_nt: TGCGCCAGCAGCTTGGATTTGGGGGACACTGAAGCTTTCTTT

v_call: TRBV29-1
d_call: .
clone_size: .
j_call: TRBJ2-3
cdr3_aa: CSVEGRGLSTDTQYF
cdr3_nt: TGCAGCGTTGAAGGGCGGGGGCTGAGCACAGATACGCAGTATTTT

v_call: TRBV4-1
d_call: .
clone_size: .
j_call: TRBJ1-2
cdr3_aa: CASSQAEQTYGYTF
cdr3_nt: TGCGCCAGCAGCCAAGCTGAACAGACCTATGGCTACACCTTC

v_call: TRBV19
d_call: .
clone_size: .
j_call: TRBJ1-1
cdr3_aa: CASLRGYTEAFF
cdr3_nt: TGTGCCAGTCTAAGGGGATACACTGAAGCTTTCTTT

v_call: TRBV29-1
d_call: .
clone_size: .
j_call: TRBJ2-3
cdr3_aa: CSVDRPGGDRTDTQYF
cdr3_nt: TGCAGCGTTGATCGGCCTGGCGGAGACAGGACAGATACGCAGTATTTT

v_call: TRBV15
d_call: .
clone_size: once
j_call: TRBJ2-1
cdr3_aa: CATSRVEPSYNEQFF
cdr3_nt: TGTGCCACCAGCAGAGTCGAGCCCTCCTACAATGAGCAGTTCTTC

v_call: TRBV11-2
d_call: TRBD2
clone_size: .
j_call: TRBJ2-7
cdr3_aa: CASSTISGASSYEQYF
cdr3_nt: TGTGCCAGCAGCACCATCAGCGGGGCTAGCTCCTACGAGCAGTACTTC

v_call: TRBV5-1
d_call: .
clone_size: .
j_call: TRBJ2-1
cdr3_aa: CASSLAGGRVSYNEQFF
cdr3_nt: TGCGCCAGCAGCTTGGCCGGGGGCCGGGTCTCCTACAATGAGCAGTTCTTC

v_call: TRBV5-6
d_call: TRBD2
clone_size: .
j_call: TRBJ2-2
cdr3_aa: CASTLAGRNTGELFF
cdr3_nt: TGTGCCAGTACGCTAGCGGGGAGGAACACCGGGGAGCTGTTTTTT

v_call: TRBV15
d_call: .
clone_size: .
j_call: TRBJ1-5
cdr3_aa: CATSRDTGWDSNQPQHF
cdr3_nt: TGTGCCACCAGCAGAGATACAGGGTGGGATAGCAATCAGCCCCAGCATTTT

v_call: TRBV5-6
d_call: .
clone_size: .
j_call: TRBJ2-5
cdr3_aa: CASSVGWTQYF
cdr3_nt: TGTGCCAGCAGCGTAGGTTGGACCCAGTACTTC

v_call: TRBV9
d_call: TRBD1
clone_size: .
j_call: TRBJ2-5
cdr3_aa: CASSVAGTGKETQYF
cdr3_nt: TGTGCCAGCAGCGTAGCTGGGACAGGGAAGGAGACCCAGTACTTC

v_call: TRBV29-1
d_call: .
clone_size: .
j_call: TRBJ2-7
cdr3_aa: CSVEEGKTYEQYF
cdr3_nt: TGCAGCGTTGAAGAAGGGAAGACCTACGAGCAGTACTTC

v_call: TRBV4-1
d_call: TRBD1
clone_size: .
j_call: TRBJ2-7
cdr3_aa: CASSQDSRGYYEQYF
cdr3_nt: TGCGCCAGCAGCCAAGATTCCAGGGGGTACTACGAGCAGTACTTC

v_call: TRBV30
d_call: .
clone_size: .
j_call: TRBJ2-1
cdr3_aa: CAWGGYNEQFF
cdr3_nt: TGTGCCTGGGGGGGGTACAATGAGCAGTTCTTC

v_call: TRBV6-1
d_call: .
clone_size: few
j_call: TRBJ2-7
cdr3_aa: CASSEFGFGTYEQYF
cdr3_nt: TGTGCCAGCAGTGAATTCGGGTTCGGGACCTACGAGCAGTACTTC

v_call: TRBV11-2
d_call: .
clone_size: .
j_call: TRBJ1-1
cdr3_aa: CATSVGGTGTEAFF
cdr3_nt: TGTGCCACTTCGGTGGGGGGCACGGGGACTGAAGCTTTCTTT

v_call: TRBV6-1
d_call: .
clone_size: .
j_call: TRBJ1-3
cdr3_aa: CASSEIDTGNTIYF
cdr3_nt: TGTGCCAGCAGTGAAATAGACACTGGAAACACCATATATTTT

v_call: TRBV7-9
d_call: .
clone_size: .
j_call: TRBJ2-7
cdr3_aa: CASSSPGTPYEQYF
cdr3_nt: TGTGCCAGCAGCTCCCCCGGGACACCCTACGAGCAGTACTTC

v_call: TRBV5-1
d_call: .
clone_size: .
j_call: TRBJ2-6
cdr3_aa: CASSYRTSGANVLTF
cdr3_nt: TGCGCCAGCAGCTACAGGACCTCTGGGGCCAACGTCCTGACTTTC

v_call: TRBV2
d_call: .
clone_size: .
j_call: TRBJ2-7
cdr3_aa: CASDRGHKVTPSYEQYF
cdr3_nt: TGTGCCAGCGACCGAGGACACAAGGTCACCCCTTCCTACGAGCAGTACTTC

v_call: TRBV29-1
d_call: .
clone_size: few
j_call: TRBJ1-2
cdr3_aa: CSVEDGAFGANGYTF
cdr3_nt: TGCAGCGTTGAAGATGGGGCCTTTGGGGCGAATGGCTACACCTTC

v_call: TRBV27
d_call: .
clone_size: .
j_call: TRBJ2-1
cdr3_aa: CASSLGYGPGEQFF
cdr3_nt: TGTGCCAGCAGTTTAGGGTACGGGCCCGGGGAGCAGTTCTTC

v_call: TRBV6-1
d_call: .
clone_size: few
j_call: TRBJ2-7
cdr3_aa: CASASSDRPNYEQYF
cdr3_nt: TGTGCCAGCGCTAGCTCGGACAGACCTAACTACGAGCAGTACTTC

v_call: TRBV5-1
d_call: TRBD2
clone_size: .
j_call: TRBJ2-7
cdr3_aa: CASSASTSGGFYEQYF
cdr3_nt: TGCGCCAGCAGCGCGTCAACTAGCGGGGGTTTCTACGAGCAGTACTTC

v_call: TRBV10-1
d_call: TRBD2
clone_size: .
j_call: TRBJ2-3
cdr3_aa: CASSESSASGARAKDTQYF
cdr3_nt: TGCGCCAGCAGTGAGTCGAGCGCTAGCGGGGCCCGCGCAAAGGATACGCAGTATTTT

v_call: TRBV15
d_call: .
clone_size: .
j_call: TRBJ1-6
cdr3_aa: CATRGPGNSPLHF
cdr3_nt: TGTGCCACCCGGGGTCCGGGGAATTCACCCCTCCACTTT

v_call: TRBV27
d_call: TRBD2
clone_size: .
j_call: TRBJ2-5
cdr3_aa: CASSSEILGGGRETQYF
cdr3_nt: TGTGCCAGCAGTTCCGAGATACTCGGCGGGGGTAGGGAGACCCAGTACTTC

v_call: TRBV19
d_call: TRBD1
clone_size: few
j_call: TRBJ2-7
cdr3_aa: CASRARDSGYEQYF
cdr3_nt: TGTGCCAGTAGGGCCAGGGACAGCGGCTACGAGCAGTACTTC

v_call: TRBV5-1
d_call: .
clone_size: .
j_call: TRBJ2-6
cdr3_aa: CASSAREGSGANVLTF
cdr3_nt: TGCGCCAGCAGCGCACGAGAGGGTTCAGGGGCCAACGTCCTGACTTTC

v_call: TRBV30
d_call: .
clone_size: .
j_call: TRBJ2-1
cdr3_aa: CAWSRLPNNEQFF
cdr3_nt: TGTGCCTGGAGTAGGTTGCCTAACAATGAGCAGTTCTTC

v_call: TRBV6-1
d_call: TRBD2
clone_size: .
j_call: TRBJ2-7
cdr3_aa: CASSETGLPYEQYF
cdr3_nt: TGTGCCAGCAGTGAGACGGGACTACCGTACGAGCAGTACTTC

v_call: TRBV4-1
d_call: .
clone_size: .
j_call: TRBJ1-4
cdr3_aa: CASSQPEEGRDEKLFF
cdr3_nt: TGCGCCAGCAGCCAACCCGAGGAGGGCCGGGATGAAAAACTGTTTTTT

v_call: TRBV7-2
d_call: .
clone_size: .
j_call: TRBJ2-5
cdr3_aa: CASSLVVTVQETQYF
cdr3_nt: TGTGCCAGCAGCTTAGTAGTTACGGTCCAAGAGACCCAGTACTTC

v_call: TRBV7-9
d_call: TRBD2
clone_size: .
j_call: TRBJ2-5
cdr3_aa: CASSPRLAGGETQYF
cdr3_nt: TGTGCCAGCAGCCCGAGACTAGCGGGGGGAGAGACCCAGTACTTC

v_call: TRBV5-4
d_call: .
clone_size: few
j_call: TRBJ2-1
cdr3_aa: CASSRVESLNEQFF
cdr3_nt: TGTGCCAGCAGCAGGGTGGAGTCTCTGAATGAGCAGTTCTTC

v_call: TRBV5-1
d_call: .
clone_size: .
j_call: TRBJ2-7
cdr3_aa: CASSYQAVGDYEQYF
cdr3_nt: TGCGCCAGCAGCTACCAGGCGGTAGGGGACTACGAGCAGTACTTC

v_call: TRBV15
d_call: .
clone_size: .
j_call: TRBJ2-7
cdr3_aa: CATSRDLGVGKQYF
cdr3_nt: TGTGCCACCAGCAGAGATCTGGGGGTAGGGAAGCAGTACTTC

v_call: TRBV5-1
d_call: TRBD2
clone_size: .
j_call: TRBJ2-5
cdr3_aa: CASSRGGAGDVGTQYF
cdr3_nt: TGCGCCAGCAGCAGGGGAGGAGCGGGGGACGTCGGGACCCAGTACTTC

v_call: TRBV30
d_call: .
clone_size: once
j_call: TRBJ1-5
cdr3_aa: CACSAGEGDQPQHF
cdr3_nt: TGTGCCTGCTCCGCGGGGGAAGGGGATCAGCCCCAGCATTTT

v_call: TRBV7-9
d_call: TRBD1
clone_size: .
j_call: TRBJ2-1
cdr3_aa: CASSPRDRGDNEQFF
cdr3_nt: TGTGCCAGCAGCCCTCGGGACAGGGGCGACAATGAGCAGTTCTTC

v_call: TRBV29-1
d_call: .
clone_size: .
j_call: TRBJ1-1
cdr3_aa: CSVADSDTEAFF
cdr3_nt: TGCAGCGTGGCTGACAGCGACACTGAAGCTTTCTTT